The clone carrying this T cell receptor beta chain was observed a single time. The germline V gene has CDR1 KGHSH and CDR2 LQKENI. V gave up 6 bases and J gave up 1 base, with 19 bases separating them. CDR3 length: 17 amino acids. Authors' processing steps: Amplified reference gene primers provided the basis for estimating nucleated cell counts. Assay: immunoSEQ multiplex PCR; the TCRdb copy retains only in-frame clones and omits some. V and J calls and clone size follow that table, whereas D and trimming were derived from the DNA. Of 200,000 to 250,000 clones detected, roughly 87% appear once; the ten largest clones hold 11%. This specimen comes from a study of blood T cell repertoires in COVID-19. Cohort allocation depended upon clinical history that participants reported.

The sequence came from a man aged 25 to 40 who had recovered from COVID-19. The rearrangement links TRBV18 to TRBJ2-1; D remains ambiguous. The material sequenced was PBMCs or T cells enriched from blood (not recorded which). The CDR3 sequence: CASSTRLARASYNEQFF. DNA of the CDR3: TGTGCCAGCTCCACCAGGCTGGCTCGAGCTTCCTACAATGAGCAGTTCTTC.